In this sample, the clone carrying this T cell receptor beta chain turned up many times. Its antigen is as yet unknown. Germline-derived CDR1 and CDR2 are SGHRS and YFSETQ. Trimming stripped 4 bases from V and 1 base from J, with 10 bases between. The length of the CDR3 is 14 residues. The record originates from a study of T cells after yellow fever vaccination. Across the study: Low-cell-number fractions underwent preparation using SMART-Seq v4 Ultra Low Input. Study outcomes and limitations: Boosting was followed by the reappearance of most primary-vaccination clones (less than 98% CD4, around 91% CD8).

TCRdb reanalysed the 5' RACE reads using MiXCR and keeps one entry per CDR3 protein. The sample gives some 320,000 distinct CDR3 sequences, over 4% of which show up once; 20% to 25% is in the top ten. This TCR derives from a man aged 18 to 35 who received the YFV17D yellow fever vaccine. The gene calls are TRBV5-1 and TRBJ2-3; no clear D gene. This material consisted of PBMCs, taken 5 days after the yellow fever booster vaccination. The CDR3 region has the DNA TGCGCCAGCAGCCCCCCGGACGGCACAGATACGCAGTATTTT. This gives the protein CASSPPDGTDTQYF.